This entry concerns a single TCR beta chain. The repertoire was sequenced with immunoSEQ multiplex PCR; TCRdb's copy has only in-frame clones and lacks some. The data hold about 390,000 clones, with approximately 90% observed a single time. The sample belongs to a study of blood T cell repertoires in COVID-19. The sequence was collected from a woman aged 50 to 60 who had recovered from COVID-19. Sequenced sample: PBMCs or T cells enriched from blood (not recorded which).

The CDR3 DNA is TGCGCCAGCAGCGTAGCCGGGATAAACTACGAGCAGTACTTC. Translated: CASSVAGINYEQYF. This chain uses TRBV5-1 with TRBJ2-7; possibly TRBD2 for D (5 bases). The CDR3 is 14 residues long. CDR1 is SGHRS and CDR2 is YFSETQ in the germline V gene. Trimming shortened V by 4 bases and J by 3 bases, and 14 bases separated the two germline ends.